Listed below are T cell receptor beta chains from one sample, sequenced in a study of cytomegalovirus exposure and HLA in healthy donors. The repertoire was sequenced with immunoSEQ multiplex PCR; TCRdb's copy has only in-frame clones and lacks some. Of more than 95,000 clones listed, about 10% were seen once; the top ten hold 4.5% to 5%. Sequenced sample: PBMCs. The receptors derive from a woman between 18 and 29 years old in good health and CMV-seropositive. Both conserved end residues are part of each CDR3. Fields, in order: V gene, clone size, J gene, D gene, CDR3 protein, CDR3 DNA. D genes are given only for firm matches. Size is omitted from some rows. Given values are once, few, many or a class for expanded clones.

v_call: TRBV28
clone_size: few
j_call: TRBJ2-1
d_call: TRBD2
cdr3_aa: CASTKSPGLAVNEQFF
cdr3_nt: TGTGCCAGCACTAAATCCCCCGGACTAGCGGTCAATGAGCAGTTCTTC

v_call: TRBV15
clone_size: .
j_call: TRBJ1-1
d_call: .
cdr3_aa: CATSDGMESTEAFF
cdr3_nt: TGTGCCACCAGCGACGGTATGGAGTCCACTGAAGCTTTCTTT

v_call: TRBV27
clone_size: few
j_call: TRBJ2-1
d_call: TRBD2
cdr3_aa: CASRMGTSGTNEQFF
cdr3_nt: TGTGCCAGTAGGATGGGGACTAGCGGTACCAATGAGCAGTTCTTC

v_call: TRBV29-1
clone_size: .
j_call: TRBJ2-7
d_call: .
cdr3_aa: CSVVGNYEQYF
cdr3_nt: TGCAGCGTTGTTGGCAACTACGAGCAGTACTTC

v_call: TRBV5-1
clone_size: .
j_call: TRBJ2-5
d_call: .
cdr3_aa: CASSLGQGGQETQYF
cdr3_nt: TGCGCCAGCAGCTTGGGGCAGGGGGGCCAAGAGACCCAGTACTTC

v_call: TRBV7-9
clone_size: few
j_call: TRBJ2-5
d_call: TRBD2
cdr3_aa: CASSREGSQETQYF
cdr3_nt: TGTGCCAGCAGCCGGGAGGGCAGTCAAGAGACCCAGTACTTC

v_call: TRBV2
clone_size: .
j_call: TRBJ2-2
d_call: .
cdr3_aa: CASSIRGGELFF
cdr3_nt: TGTGCCAGCAGTATCAGGGGCGGGGAGCTGTTTTTT

v_call: TRBV4-1
clone_size: few
j_call: TRBJ2-7
d_call: TRBD2
cdr3_aa: CASSQDLREGSYEQYF
cdr3_nt: TGCGCCAGCAGCCAAGATTTGCGGGAGGGCTCCTACGAGCAGTACTTC

v_call: TRBV19
clone_size: few
j_call: TRBJ2-2
d_call: TRBD2
cdr3_aa: CASSIEGGINTGELFF
cdr3_nt: TGTGCCAGTAGTATAGAGGGGGGGATTAACACCGGGGAGCTGTTTTTT

v_call: TRBV30
clone_size: .
j_call: TRBJ2-7
d_call: TRBD1
cdr3_aa: CAWRARTGFYEQYF
cdr3_nt: TGTGCCTGGAGGGCAAGGACAGGATTCTACGAGCAGTACTTC

v_call: TRBV4-1
clone_size: .
j_call: TRBJ1-2
d_call: TRBD1
cdr3_aa: CASSQPGQGVGYTF
cdr3_nt: TGCGCCAGCAGCCAGCCGGGACAGGGGGTTGGCTACACCTTC

v_call: TRBV7-6
clone_size: .
j_call: TRBJ2-7
d_call: TRBD2
cdr3_aa: CASSPSSGSGYEQYF
cdr3_nt: TGTGCCAGCAGCCCATCTAGCGGGAGCGGGTACGAGCAGTACTTC

v_call: TRBV5-4
clone_size: .
j_call: TRBJ2-7
d_call: .
cdr3_aa: CASSRQGFTIVGEQYF
cdr3_nt: TGTGCCAGCAGCCGGCAGGGTTTTACCATCGTCGGCGAGCAGTACTTC

v_call: TRBV28
clone_size: .
j_call: TRBJ1-1
d_call: .
cdr3_aa: CASSSLGAAEAFF
cdr3_nt: TGTGCCAGCAGTTCACTGGGGGCAGCTGAAGCTTTCTTT

v_call: TRBV7-3
clone_size: .
j_call: TRBJ1-2
d_call: TRBD1
cdr3_aa: CASSPSGTANYGYTF
cdr3_nt: TGTGCCAGCAGCCCTAGTGGGACAGCCAACTATGGCTACACCTTC

v_call: TRBV4-1
clone_size: few
j_call: TRBJ2-7
d_call: TRBD2
cdr3_aa: CASSLRGTTTYEQYF
cdr3_nt: TGCGCCAGCAGCCTCCGGGGGACTACTACCTACGAGCAGTACTTC

v_call: TRBV30
clone_size: few
j_call: TRBJ2-5
d_call: TRBD2
cdr3_aa: CAWSEGGSLKTQYF
cdr3_nt: TGTGCCTGGAGTGAGGGCGGGAGTTTAAAGACCCAGTACTTC

v_call: TRBV30
clone_size: few
j_call: TRBJ2-7
d_call: TRBD2
cdr3_aa: CAWRAGGSSYEQYF
cdr3_nt: TGTGCCTGGAGAGCGGGGGGGAGCTCCTACGAGCAGTACTTC

v_call: TRBV5-1
clone_size: .
j_call: TRBJ2-6
d_call: .
cdr3_aa: CASSRKGDSGANVLTF
cdr3_nt: TGCGCCAGCAGCCGGAAAGGGGACTCTGGGGCCAACGTCCTGACTTTC

v_call: TRBV19
clone_size: .
j_call: TRBJ2-1
d_call: TRBD2
cdr3_aa: CASSKGREGYNEQFF
cdr3_nt: TGTGCCAGTAGTAAGGGCCGGGAGGGATACAATGAGCAGTTCTTC

v_call: TRBV7-9
clone_size: few
j_call: TRBJ1-3
d_call: .
cdr3_aa: CASTLSRGGFSDTIYF
cdr3_nt: TGTGCCAGCACCTTGTCCAGGGGAGGGTTTTCCGACACCATATATTTT

v_call: TRBV6-6
clone_size: .
j_call: TRBJ2-1
d_call: .
cdr3_aa: CASSSWEAYNEQFF
cdr3_nt: TGTGCCAGCAGTTCATGGGAGGCCTACAATGAGCAGTTCTTC

v_call: TRBV5-6
clone_size: .
j_call: TRBJ1-3
d_call: .
cdr3_aa: CASTSTGASGNTIYF
cdr3_nt: TGTGCCAGCACCTCTACAGGAGCCTCTGGAAACACCATATATTTT

v_call: TRBV2
clone_size: few
j_call: TRBJ1-2
d_call: .
cdr3_aa: CASSEGYVGGYGYPF
cdr3_nt: TGTGCCAGCAGTGAGGGTTACGTTGGGGGCTATGGCTACCCCTTC

v_call: TRBV5-4
clone_size: .
j_call: TRBJ2-5
d_call: TRBD2
cdr3_aa: CASSLITSGKVTQYF
cdr3_nt: TGTGCCAGCAGCTTGATCACTAGCGGGAAGGTGACCCAGTACTTC

v_call: TRBV5-1
clone_size: few
j_call: TRBJ2-7
d_call: TRBD2
cdr3_aa: CASSPGGYEQYF
cdr3_nt: TGCGCCAGCAGCCCGGGAGGATACGAGCAGTACTTC

v_call: TRBV14
clone_size: few
j_call: TRBJ1-2
d_call: .
cdr3_aa: CASSLYQGTNYGYTF
cdr3_nt: TGTGCCAGCAGCCTTTATCAGGGCACCAACTATGGCTACACCTTC

v_call: TRBV7-9
clone_size: .
j_call: TRBJ2-7
d_call: .
cdr3_aa: CASSLNASPYEQYF
cdr3_nt: TGTGCCAGCAGCTTAAACGCGTCCCCCTACGAGCAGTACTTC

v_call: TRBV4-2
clone_size: few
j_call: TRBJ2-3
d_call: TRBD2
cdr3_aa: CASSPQTSGGGADTQYF
cdr3_nt: TGTGCCAGCAGCCCCCAAACTAGCGGAGGAGGGGCAGATACGCAGTATTTT

v_call: TRBV2
clone_size: .
j_call: TRBJ2-1
d_call: TRBD2
cdr3_aa: CASNGGLAGNNEQFF
cdr3_nt: TGTGCCAGCAATGGGGGACTAGCGGGGAACAATGAGCAGTTCTTC

v_call: TRBV6-1
clone_size: .
j_call: TRBJ1-4
d_call: .
cdr3_aa: CASSGDLGAAEKLFF
cdr3_nt: TGTGCCAGCAGTGGCGATTTGGGAGCCGCGGAAAAACTGTTTTTT

v_call: TRBV5-5
clone_size: .
j_call: TRBJ2-3
d_call: .
cdr3_aa: CASSLQGKSTDTQYF
cdr3_nt: TGTGCCAGCAGCCTGCAGGGGAAAAGCACAGATACGCAGTATTTT

v_call: TRBV7-8
clone_size: .
j_call: TRBJ2-7
d_call: .
cdr3_aa: CASSSPRGHYEQYF
cdr3_nt: TGTGCCAGCAGCTCACCCCGGGGTCACTACGAGCAGTACTTC

v_call: TRBV4-1
clone_size: .
j_call: TRBJ2-5
d_call: TRBD2
cdr3_aa: CASSRRSLADKIKETQYF
cdr3_nt: TGCGCCAGCAGCCGGAGGTCGCTAGCGGATAAAATAAAAGAGACCCAGTACTTC

v_call: TRBV4-1
clone_size: few
j_call: TRBJ2-3
d_call: .
cdr3_aa: CASSHLDTQYF
cdr3_nt: TGCGCCAGCAGCCATCTGGATACGCAGTATTTT

v_call: TRBV10-3
clone_size: .
j_call: TRBJ2-5
d_call: .
cdr3_aa: CATSRFQGIETQYF
cdr3_nt: TGTGCCACCAGCCGGTTCCAGGGAATAGAGACCCAGTACTTC

v_call: TRBV2
clone_size: few
j_call: TRBJ1-1
d_call: .
cdr3_aa: CASRTELTSRTEAFF
cdr3_nt: TGTGCCAGCCGTACTGAGTTAACCTCGAGGACTGAAGCTTTCTTT

v_call: TRBV13
clone_size: few
j_call: TRBJ2-7
d_call: .
cdr3_aa: CASSSRRGVYEQYF
cdr3_nt: TGTGCCAGCAGTTCTAGGCGGGGAGTTTACGAGCAGTACTTC

v_call: TRBV27
clone_size: few
j_call: TRBJ2-3
d_call: .
cdr3_aa: CASSLSSLADTQYF
cdr3_nt: TGTGCCAGCAGTTTATCTAGTTTGGCAGATACGCAGTATTTT

v_call: TRBV4-2
clone_size: few
j_call: TRBJ1-5
d_call: .
cdr3_aa: CASSQDGGLYSPQHF
cdr3_nt: TGTGCCAGCAGCCAAGATGGGGGGTTATATTCGCCCCAGCATTTT

v_call: TRBV18
clone_size: .
j_call: TRBJ2-2
d_call: .
cdr3_aa: CASSPQSPGTGELFF
cdr3_nt: TGTGCCAGCTCACCCCAATCCCCCGGCACCGGGGAGCTGTTTTTT

v_call: TRBV9
clone_size: few
j_call: TRBJ2-2
d_call: TRBD1
cdr3_aa: CASSVRTGAGELFF
cdr3_nt: TGTGCCAGCAGCGTCCGGACAGGTGCCGGGGAGCTGTTTTTT

v_call: TRBV9
clone_size: few
j_call: TRBJ2-3
d_call: .
cdr3_aa: CASSSGTGTDTQYF
cdr3_nt: TGTGCCAGCAGCTCCGGGACTGGCACAGATACGCAGTATTTT

v_call: TRBV5-8
clone_size: few
j_call: TRBJ1-2
d_call: .
cdr3_aa: CASSSDKVMRGYTF
cdr3_nt: TGTGCCAGCAGCTCGGACAAGGTTATGAGGGGCTACACCTTC

v_call: TRBV14
clone_size: few
j_call: TRBJ2-7
d_call: .
cdr3_aa: CASSAWGDLRSGKYEQYF
cdr3_nt: TGTGCCAGCAGCGCGTGGGGGGACCTGAGGTCTGGAAAATACGAGCAGTACTTC

v_call: TRBV7-2
clone_size: few
j_call: TRBJ2-1
d_call: .
cdr3_aa: CASSFFGPLVNEQFF
cdr3_nt: TGTGCCAGCAGCTTTTTTGGCCCCTTGGTAAATGAGCAGTTCTTC

v_call: TRBV6-1
clone_size: few
j_call: TRBJ2-1
d_call: .
cdr3_aa: CASKWGRGMDNEQFF
cdr3_nt: TGTGCCAGCAAGTGGGGCAGGGGTATGGACAATGAGCAGTTCTTC

v_call: TRBV19
clone_size: few
j_call: TRBJ1-1
d_call: .
cdr3_aa: CASTLQGLSGEAFF
cdr3_nt: TGTGCCAGTACCTTGCAGGGTTTGTCAGGTGAAGCTTTCTTT

v_call: TRBV29-1
clone_size: .
j_call: TRBJ1-2
d_call: .
cdr3_aa: CSVVQGGFRGGYTF
cdr3_nt: TGCAGCGTTGTTCAGGGAGGGTTTCGGGGTGGCTACACCTTC

v_call: TRBV7-8
clone_size: many
j_call: TRBJ2-7
d_call: TRBD2
cdr3_aa: CASSATGTSGYEQYF
cdr3_nt: TGTGCCAGCAGCGCAACCGGGACTAGCGGATACGAGCAGTACTTC

v_call: TRBV27
clone_size: few
j_call: TRBJ2-6
d_call: .
cdr3_aa: CASSHSSGANVLTF
cdr3_nt: TGTGCCAGCAGTCATAGCTCTGGGGCCAACGTCCTGACTTTC

v_call: TRBV30
clone_size: few
j_call: TRBJ2-5
d_call: TRBD2
cdr3_aa: CAWSVQAGGETQYF
cdr3_nt: TGTGCCTGGAGTGTACAGGCGGGGGGGGAGACCCAGTACTTC

v_call: TRBV9
clone_size: few
j_call: TRBJ2-7
d_call: .
cdr3_aa: CASSVGDIYEQYF
cdr3_nt: TGTGCCAGCAGCGTAGGGGACATCTACGAGCAGTACTTC

v_call: TRBV7-8
clone_size: .
j_call: TRBJ2-5
d_call: TRBD2
cdr3_aa: CASSLGGRRGETQYF
cdr3_nt: TGTGCCAGCAGCTTGGGCGGGAGAAGGGGAGAGACCCAGTACTTC

v_call: TRBV7-9
clone_size: few
j_call: TRBJ1-4
d_call: TRBD1
cdr3_aa: CASSPLDRLNEKLFF
cdr3_nt: TGTGCCAGCAGCCCCCTGGACAGGCTGAATGAAAAACTGTTTTTT